This TCR beta chain was found in a study of T-cell reconstitution after alpha-beta-depleted transplantation in children (dated by TCRdb to about 2016). Regarding the study in general: Using TCR repertoire profiling, the study followed T-cell immune reconstitution in a quantitative way in children after TCRalphabeta/CD19-depleted allogeneic hematopoietic cell transplantation.

As concerns this clonotype: Its antigen remains undetermined. Nothing much larger sits one base from this clone, and base qualities are not available.

Libraries were made using PCR. The reads were generated on an Illumina HiSeq 2500. Molecular barcoding was employed in the preparation of TCR libraries, with unique molecular identifiers being used to normalize TCRbeta repertoire quantification. In-frame beta chains were kept once TCRdb had trimmed the public reads at Q25 with fastp and called clones with MiXCR. When rows share a CDR3 protein, they turn into one entry using the most common DNA and genes. The sample has around 490,000 distinct CDR3 sequences on record, roughly an eighth of them singletons. Of the sample, 13% to 15% is held by the ten largest clones. Reading the label with the study, this specimen's treatment or condition is: allogeneic hematopoietic cell transplantation with graft depleted of TCRalphabeta T cells and CD19 B cells. The transplant recipients were children given TCRalphabeta/CD19-depleted allogeneic hematopoietic cell grafts.

Taken from the germline V gene, the CDR1 and CDR2 loops are KGHSH and LQKENI. V is shortened by 3 bases, J by 5 bases, and the region joining them spans 8 bases. The CDR3 runs 13 amino acids, cysteine and phenylalanine included. Just the 39-base CDR3 DNA is kept, in frame starting at base 1. Paper-wide results and their limitations: The apparently early alphabetaT-cell count recovery about two months after transplant was reportedly dependent on only several hundred rapidly expanded clones derived from non-depleted graft cells. The high TCRbeta diversity at day 60 in some patients was ascribed to recipient T cells and intrathymic progenitors that had survived conditioning. Over the following months the frequencies of hyperexpanded clones went down, and after one year T-cell counts and TCRbeta diversity were mostly credited to newly produced T cells.

The TCR was taken from a female patient between 2 and 15 years old who had a stem cell transplant for aplastic anemia, so the T cells may come from the graft donor. The sample was PBMCs, mostly from graft donor cells, taken 180 days after TCRalphabeta/CD19-depleted stem cell transplant. Rearrangement joined TRBV18 to TRBJ2-4; no D segment can be confidently identified. The DNA sequence is TGTGCCAGCTCACCGGGTAGACAAAACATTCAGTACTTC. Translation gives CASSPGRQNIQYF.